Listed here are 12 T cell receptor beta chains from one sample, sequenced in a study of T cell responses to AZD1222 COVID-19 vaccine. Generated by immunoSEQ multiplex PCR, the TCRdb table keeps only in-frame clones and is missing some. The sample has roughly 190,000 clones, 80% to 95% seen once. The sample here was peripheral blood, taken 28 days after the second AZD1222 dose. The receptor source for this set is an adult who received the AZD1222 COVID-19 vaccine.

The chain is built from TRBV27 and TRBJ2-7; 8 nucleotides agree with TRBD1. The CDR3 is 19 amino acids. The V and J ends lost 3 bases and 2 bases, in that order; junction bases with no gene match: 18. Germline V gene lookup returns CDR1 MNHEY and CDR2 SMNVEV (reference sequence). CDR3: CASSFRTGRGSAAAYEQYF. CDR3 nucleotides: TGTGCCAGCAGTTTCCGGACAGGGAGAGGGTCAGCGGCGGCCTACGAGCAGTACTTC.

The rearrangement links TRBV10-2 to TRBJ1-1, with 8 bases identical to TRBD1. The CDR3 loop spans 13 amino acids. The V segment lost 6 bases and the J segment 3 bases; nucleotides outside the gene matches: 3. Germline V lookup: CDR1 WSHSY, CDR2 SAAADI. The CDR3 nucleotides are TGCGCCAGCAGGAACAGGGGGGACACTGAAGCTTTCTTT. It is translated as CASRNRGDTEAFF.

This chain links TRBV2 with TRBJ2-7; 7 positions match TRBD1. The length of the CDR3 is 14 residues. Trimming at V came to 7 bases and at J to 4 bases, leaving 10 bases not matched to a gene. Germline V lookup: CDR1 SNHLY, CDR2 FYNNEI. The CDR3 loop reads CASTPGTEIYEQYF. The CDR3 coding sequence is TGTGCCAGCACTCCCGGGACAGAGATATACGAGCAGTACTTC.

This clone was seen once. A read error may produce the germline difference seen at one junction end. V gene TRBV28 combines with J gene TRBJ2-7, with 8 nucleotides matching TRBD1. CDR1 and CDR2 (germline): MDHEN, SYDVKM. There are 16 residues in the CDR3. CDR3 DNA: TGTGCCAGCAGCTTATCCCTGACAGGGGCGTTCTACGAGCAGTACTTC. Protein: CASSLSLTGAFYEQYF.

The chain is built from TRBV3-1 (or the pseudogene TRBV3-2) and TRBJ1-6, with D unresolved. The V end lost 1 base, the J end lost 7 bases, and 2 bases lay between the germline ends. The germline V gene encodes CDR1 LGHDT and CDR2 YNNKEL (reference sequence). The CDR3 extends over 12 amino acids. The CDR3 coding sequence is TGTGCCAGCAGCCAAGGGAATTCACCCCTCCACTTT. This encodes CASSQGNSPLHF.

The chain employs TRBV5-1 and TRBJ2-2, with TRBD1 identical over 7 bases. Germline-derived CDR1 and CDR2 are SGHRS and YFSETQ. The CDR3 consists of 16 residues. Trimming at V came to 2 bases and at J to 1 base, leaving 5 bases not matched to a gene. CDR3: CASSLMGQLNTGELFF. The CDR3, as DNA: TGCGCCAGCAGCTTAATGGGACAGCTGAACACCGGGGAGCTGTTTTTT.

This rearrangement joins TRBV27 to TRBJ1-4; D might be TRBD1 (5 bases). CDR1 is MNHEY and CDR2 is SMNVEV in the germline V gene (reference sequence). The CDR3 covers 17 residues. The V end was cut by 3 bases, the J end by 5 bases, with 19 bases between. CDR3 region: CASSLGWRGGPNEKLFF. Written as DNA, the CDR3 is TGTGCCAGCAGTTTGGGGTGGAGGGGCGGACCGAATGAAAAACTGTTTTTT.

The chain recombines TRBV29-1 with TRBJ1-2; weak D call: TRBD1 (5 bases). The CDR3 loop spans 13 amino acids. CDR1 and CDR2 (germline): SQVTM, ANQGSEA. V lost 2 bases to trimming and J lost 4 bases, with 11 bases between them. CDR3 protein: CSVEYPGTYGYTF. CDR3 in DNA: TGCAGCGTTGAATATCCTGGGACCTATGGCTACACCTTC.

The rearrangement links TRBV11-3 to TRBJ2-1, with TRBD2 matching 9 bases. Germline V gene lookup returns CDR1 SGHNT and CDR2 YENEEA. Trimming at V came to 5 bases and at J to 8 bases, leaving 7 bases not matched to a gene. The CDR3 spans 14 residues. The CDR3 bases are TGTGCCAGCAGCCGAGTAGCGGGAGTGTATGAGCAGTTCTTC. It specifies CASSRVAGVYEQFF.

This clone was observed a few times. J is TRBJ1-2 and V is TRBV25-1; a weak D match, TRBD1 (5 bases). Germline V gene lookup returns CDR1 MGHDK and CDR2 SYGVNS. The CDR3 has 13 residues. V was clipped by 2 bases and J by 5 bases, with 9 bases between them. The CDR3 DNA follows: TGTGCCAGCAGTGAAGGGGGACGGTATGGCTACACCTTC. Translating gives CASSEGGRYGYTF.

This clone was detected only once. V gene TRBV28 combines with J gene TRBJ1-6; 7 positions match TRBD1. CDR3 length equals 14 residues. With V trimmed by 4 bases and J by 10 bases, 7 bases remained unmatched. Per germline, CDR1 MDHEN and CDR2 SYDVKM. The CDR3 loop is CASSSSGGWSPLHF. CDR3 bases: TGTGCCAGCAGTTCATCAGGGGGTTGGTCACCCCTCCACTTT. Based on the CDR3 plus reference TRBV28 and TRBJ1-6, the full variable domain is DVKVTQSSRYLVKRTGEKVFLECVQDMDHENMFWYRQDPGLGLRLIYFSYDVKMKEKGDIPEGYSVSREKKERFSLILESASTNQTSMYLCASSSSGGWSPLHFGNGTRLTVT.

This chain connects TRBV30 to TRBJ1-1, with D tentatively TRBD1 (5 bases). Trimming pared 0 bases from V and 1 base from J, leaving 9 bases between. This CDR3 has 14 residues. Germline lookup yields CDR1 GTSNPN and CDR2 SVGIG (reference sequence). CDR3 residues: CAWSVGGSNTEAFF. As DNA, the CDR3 is TGTGCCTGGAGTGTTGGGGGATCGAACACTGAAGCTTTCTTT. Together with reference TRBV30 and TRBJ1-1, the CDR3 gives the full variable domain: SQTIHQWPATLVQPVGSPLSLECTVEGTSNPNLYWYRQAAGRGLQLLFYSVGIGQISSEVPQNLSASRPQDRQFILSSKKLLLSDSGFYLCAWSVGGSNTEAFFGQGTRLTVV.